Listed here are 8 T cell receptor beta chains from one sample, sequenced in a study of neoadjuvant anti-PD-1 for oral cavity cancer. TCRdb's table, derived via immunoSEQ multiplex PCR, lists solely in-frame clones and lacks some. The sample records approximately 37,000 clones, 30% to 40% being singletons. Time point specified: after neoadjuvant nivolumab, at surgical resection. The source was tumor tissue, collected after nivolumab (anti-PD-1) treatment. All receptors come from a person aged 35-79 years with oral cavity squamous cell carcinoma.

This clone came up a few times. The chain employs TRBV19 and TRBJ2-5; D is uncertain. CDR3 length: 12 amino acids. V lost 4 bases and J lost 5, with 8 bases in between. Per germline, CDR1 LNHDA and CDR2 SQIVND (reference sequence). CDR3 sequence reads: CASSRPMETQYF. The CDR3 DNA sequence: TGTGCCAGTAGTAGGCCAATGGAGACCCAGTACTTC.

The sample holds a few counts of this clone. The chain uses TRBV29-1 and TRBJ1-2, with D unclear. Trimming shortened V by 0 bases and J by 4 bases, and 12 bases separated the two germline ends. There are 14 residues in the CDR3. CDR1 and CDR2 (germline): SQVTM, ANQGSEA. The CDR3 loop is CSVEDEARTYGYTF. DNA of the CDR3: TGCAGCGTTGAAGATGAAGCCAGGACCTATGGCTACACCTTC.

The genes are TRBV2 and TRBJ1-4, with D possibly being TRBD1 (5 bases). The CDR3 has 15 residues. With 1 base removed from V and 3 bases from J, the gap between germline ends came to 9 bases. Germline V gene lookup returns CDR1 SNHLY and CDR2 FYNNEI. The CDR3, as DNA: TGTGCCAGCAGTGAAGAGGGGTCAGCTAATGAAAAACTGTTTTTT. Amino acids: CASSEEGSANEKLFF.

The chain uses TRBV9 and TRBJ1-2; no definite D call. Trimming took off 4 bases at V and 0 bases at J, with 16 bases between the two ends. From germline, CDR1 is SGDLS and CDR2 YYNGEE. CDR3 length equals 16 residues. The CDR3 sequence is CASSQDWREANYGYTF. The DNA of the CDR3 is TGTGCCAGCAGCCAAGACTGGCGGGAAGCTAACTATGGCTACACCTTC.

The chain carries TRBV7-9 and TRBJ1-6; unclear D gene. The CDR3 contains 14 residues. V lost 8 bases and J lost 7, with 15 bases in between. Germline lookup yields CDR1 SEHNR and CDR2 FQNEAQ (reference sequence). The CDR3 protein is CASDEDQRNSPLHF. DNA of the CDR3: TGTGCCAGCGACGAGGACCAGAGGAATTCACCCCTCCACTTT.

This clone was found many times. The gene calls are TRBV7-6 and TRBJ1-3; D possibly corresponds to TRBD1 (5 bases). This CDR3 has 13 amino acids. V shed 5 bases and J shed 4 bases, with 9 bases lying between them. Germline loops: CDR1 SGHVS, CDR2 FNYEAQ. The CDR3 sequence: CASSQGRGNTIYF. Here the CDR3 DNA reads TGTGCCAGCAGCCAGGGACGAGGAAACACCATATATTTT. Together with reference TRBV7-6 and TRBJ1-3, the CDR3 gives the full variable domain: GAGVSQSPRYKVTKRGQDVALRCDPISGHVSLYWYRQALGQGPEFLTYFNYEAQQDKSGLPNDRFSAERPEGSISTLTIQRTEQRDSAMYRCASSQGRGNTIYFGEGSWLTVV.

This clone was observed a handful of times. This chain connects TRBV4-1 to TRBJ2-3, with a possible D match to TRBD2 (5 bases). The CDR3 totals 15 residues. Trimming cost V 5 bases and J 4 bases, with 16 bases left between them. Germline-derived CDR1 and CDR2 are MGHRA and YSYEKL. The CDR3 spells CASSFRASTADTQYF. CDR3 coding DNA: TGCGCCAGCAGCTTCCGGGCTAGCACCGCAGATACGCAGTATTTT.

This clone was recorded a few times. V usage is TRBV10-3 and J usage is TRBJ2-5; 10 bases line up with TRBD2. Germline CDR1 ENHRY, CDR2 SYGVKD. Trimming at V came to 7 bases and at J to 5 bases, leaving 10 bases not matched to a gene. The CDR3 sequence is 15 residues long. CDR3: CAITDPSGSRETQYF. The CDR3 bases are TGTGCCATCACCGATCCTAGCGGGAGTCGGGAGACCCAGTACTTC.